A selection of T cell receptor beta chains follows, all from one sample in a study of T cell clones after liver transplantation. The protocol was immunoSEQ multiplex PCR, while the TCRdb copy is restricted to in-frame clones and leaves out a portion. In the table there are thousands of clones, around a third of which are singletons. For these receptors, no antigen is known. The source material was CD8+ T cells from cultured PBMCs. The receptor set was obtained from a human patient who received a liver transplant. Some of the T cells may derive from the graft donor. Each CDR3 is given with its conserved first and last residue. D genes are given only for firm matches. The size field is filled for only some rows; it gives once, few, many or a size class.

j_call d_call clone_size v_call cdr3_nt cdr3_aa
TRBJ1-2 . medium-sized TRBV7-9 TGTGCCAGCAGCTTAGCGGGGACGGACTATGGCTACACCTTC CASSLAGTDYGYTF
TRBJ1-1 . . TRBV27 TGTGCCAGCAGTTTATCGGGGGCGGGGAGCACTGAAGCTTTCTTT CASSLSGAGSTEAFF
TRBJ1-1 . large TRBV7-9 TGTGCCAGCAGCTTAGGAGGGAGTGAAGCTTTCTTT CASSLGGSEAFF
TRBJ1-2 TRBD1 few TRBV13 TGTGCCAGCAGCCCCTGGGACAGCCATAACTATGGCTACACCTTC CASSPWDSHNYGYTF
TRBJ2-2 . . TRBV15 TGTGCCACCAGGGGTTACACCGGGGAGCTGTTTTTT CATRGYTGELFF
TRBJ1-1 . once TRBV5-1 TGCGCCAGCAGCTTCGGGTTGGGAGGGAACACTGAAGCTTTCTTT CASSFGLGGNTEAFF
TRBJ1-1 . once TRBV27 TGTGCCAGCAGTTTATCGGGGGGGAGCACTGAAGCTTTCTTT CASSLSGGSTEAFF
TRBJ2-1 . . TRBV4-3 TGCGCCAGCAGCCTGATCAACAATGAGCAGTTCTTC CASSLINNEQFF
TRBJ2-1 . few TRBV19 TGTGCCAGTAGTATAGCCCCCTTCGGGCAACAGTTCTTC CASSIAPFGQQFF
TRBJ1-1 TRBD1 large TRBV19 TGTGCCAGTAGTACATCCGACAGGGGAGACACTGAAGCTTTCTTT CASSTSDRGDTEAFF
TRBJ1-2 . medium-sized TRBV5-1 TGCGCCAGCAGCTTTGGCAGTTCTAACTATGGCTACACCTTC CASSFGSSNYGYTF
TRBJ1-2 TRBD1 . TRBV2 TGTGCCAGCAGTGTCTTCGTTGACAGGGCTAACTATGGCTACACCTTC CASSVFVDRANYGYTF
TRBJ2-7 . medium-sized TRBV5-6 TGTGCCAGCAGCTTACGAGGGAATCCCTACGAGCAGTACTTC CASSLRGNPYEQYF
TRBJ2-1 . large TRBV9 TGTGCCAGCAGCCCTCCCGGCCTGGGGAAGTTCTTC CASSPPGLGKFF
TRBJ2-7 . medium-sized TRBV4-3 TGCGCCAGCAGCCAAGGGTTGCCCTACGAGCAGTACTTC CASSQGLPYEQYF
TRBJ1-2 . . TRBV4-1 TGCGCCAGCAGCCAAGGAGGTGGGGCCGGCTATGGCTACACCTTC CASSQGGGAGYGYTF
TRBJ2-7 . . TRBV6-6 TGTGCCAGCAGTTACTCCTCAGGGAACGAGCAGTACTTC CASSYSSGNEQYF
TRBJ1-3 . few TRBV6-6 TGTGCCAGCAGTTACGGACGGGAGACTGGAAACACCATATATTTT CASSYGRETGNTIYF
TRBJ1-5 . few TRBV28 TGTGCCAGCAGTTTCCCTCCCCGGGACGTCGAGACTTCTTATAGCAATCAGCCCCAGCATTTT CASSFPPRDVETSYSNQPQHF
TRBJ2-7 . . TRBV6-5 TGTGCCAGCAGTTTCGGGGGGCCAGCCTACGAGCAGTACTTC CASSFGGPAYEQYF
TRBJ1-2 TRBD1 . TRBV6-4 TGTGCCAGCAGTTACGGACAGGGGTGGGTCACCTTC CASSYGQGWVTF
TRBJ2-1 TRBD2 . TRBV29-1 TGCAGCGGGCTAGCGGAATACAATGAGCAGTTCTTC CSGLAEYNEQFF
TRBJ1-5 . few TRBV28 TGTGCCAGCAGTTTATATGGGCAGGTAGGGGGCAATCAGCCCCAGCATTTT CASSLYGQVGGNQPQHF
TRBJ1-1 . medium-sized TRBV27 TGTGCCAGCAGTTTAACGGGGAGGGAAGCTTTCTTT CASSLTGREAFF
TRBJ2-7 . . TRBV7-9 TGTGCCAGCAGCTTAGCAGAACAGAACGAGCAGTACTTC CASSLAEQNEQYF
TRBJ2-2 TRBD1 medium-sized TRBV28 TGTGCCAGCAGGAAACGACAGGGAACTTCGGCCGGGGAGCTGTTTTTT CASRKRQGTSAGELFF
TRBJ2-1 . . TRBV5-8 TGTGCCAGCAGCCTAGCCTACGGCCCAGGGGAGCAGTTCTTC CASSLAYGPGEQFF
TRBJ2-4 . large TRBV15 TGTGCCACCACAAACCTCCCCCCTAGTCGAGGGGACATTCAGTACTTC CATTNLPPSRGDIQYF
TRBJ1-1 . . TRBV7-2 TGTGCCAGCACCGGACAGATGAACACTGAAGCTTTCTTT CASTGQMNTEAFF
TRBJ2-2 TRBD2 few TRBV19 TGTGCCAGTAGTACACTGCGACTAGCGGAGGTGGGCGGGGAGCTGTTTTTT CASSTLRLAEVGGELFF
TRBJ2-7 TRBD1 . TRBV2 TGTGCCATCTTGGACGGGACAGGGAGATCCTACGAGCAGTACTTC CAILDGTGRSYEQYF
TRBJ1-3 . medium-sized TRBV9 TGTGCCAGCAGCGTAGACACCTCTGGAAACACCATATATTTT CASSVDTSGNTIYF
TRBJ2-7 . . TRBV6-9 TGTGCCAGCAGTGGCAGCCTCTCCTACGAGCAGTACTTC CASSGSLSYEQYF
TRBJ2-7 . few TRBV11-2 TGTGCCAGCAGCTTAGGCCCGAACTCCTACGAGCAGTACTTC CASSLGPNSYEQYF
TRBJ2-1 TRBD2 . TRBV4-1 TGCGCCAGCAGCCAAGGCCCTAGCGGGAACAATGAGCAGTTCTTC CASSQGPSGNNEQFF
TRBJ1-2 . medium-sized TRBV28 TGTGCCAGCAGTTTAGGCGGACTGTTAGGGGACTATGGCTACACCTTC CASSLGGLLGDYGYTF
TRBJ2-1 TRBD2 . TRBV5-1 TGCGCCAGCAGCGGCGGGACTAGCGGGAGTGTTGAGCAGTTCTTC CASSGGTSGSVEQFF
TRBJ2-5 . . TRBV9 TGTGCCAGCAGCGAGGGGGAGTGGGCAGTGGAGGAGACCCAGTACTTC CASSEGEWAVEETQYF
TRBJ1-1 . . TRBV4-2 TGTGCCAGCAGCCCGTTACAGGGATGGGCCGCTGAAGCTTTCTTT CASSPLQGWAAEAFF
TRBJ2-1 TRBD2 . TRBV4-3 TGCGCCAGCTCCCTGGTGCGGGAGGGCCGCAATGAGCAGTTCTTC CASSLVREGRNEQFF
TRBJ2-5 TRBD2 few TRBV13 TGTGCCAGCAGCTTAGGCCGGGGAGCGGGAGGGAGAGAGACCCAGTACTTC CASSLGRGAGGRETQYF
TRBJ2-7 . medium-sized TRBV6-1 TGTGCCAGCAGTGAAGGACCGACCATCTCCTACGAGCAGTACTTC CASSEGPTISYEQYF
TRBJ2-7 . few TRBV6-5 TGTGCCAGCAGCCCAAGGGACGAGCAGTACTTC CASSPRDEQYF
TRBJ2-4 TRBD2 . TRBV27 TGTGCCAGCAGTTTTAGCGGGAGTAGCAAAAACATTCAGTACTTC CASSFSGSSKNIQYF